This section outlines one T cell receptor (beta chain) sequence together with its context. This sample is drawn from a study of blood T cell repertoires in COVID-19. Background on the study: Donors in the United States, Italy and Spain gave samples during acute or convalescent COVID-19. The cDNA or gDNA used as material had been derived from T cells, B-cell-depleted T cells, or PBMCs.

Germline CDR1 and CDR2: SGHAT and FQNNGV. V was shortened by 6 bases and J by 5 bases, with 19 bases between the two germline ends. This CDR3 is 15 amino acids long. In the authors' methods: Reference gene primers were amplified, and this amplification served to estimate nucleated cell counts. Repertoires were generated with immunoSEQ multiplex PCR, while TCRdb's copy carries only in-frame clones and drops some. D and trimming were read from the DNA, whereas the V and J calls and clone size are those reported in that table. The sample records roughly 250,000 clones, approximately 84% being singletons.

This receptor was identified in a human donor in a cohort sampled during active COVID-19. The sequencing input was peripheral blood. The J gene is TRBJ1-1, the V gene TRBV11-2; D remains unclear. In DNA, the CDR3 is TGTGCCAGCAGTCACACCGTCCATACGGGAACTGAAGCTTTCTTT. Protein sequence: CASSHTVHTGTEAFF.